This TCR beta chain was documented in a study of tumor and adjacent non-tumor tissue in lung cancer. Points from the study as a whole: Normal lung showed higher cumulative top 100 clone frequency than tumor.

The library came from three nested PCR rounds adapted from ARM-PCR protocols. Each CDR3 protein is one row after TCRdb ran MiXCR on the multiplex PCR reads. This repertoire shows fewer than 120,000 distinct CDR3 sequences, 75% to 90% found once; its top ten account for 20% to 25%. Regarding this clonotype: Its matching antigen is unknown. The junction shows a germline mismatch at one end, possibly a read error.

RNA was extracted from bulk tissue without any cell sorting. Chemotherapy-naive patients with new lung cancer underwent thoracic surgery in China, August–late 2014. The CDR3 is made up of 15 amino acids. Germline V gives CDR1 MNHNS, CDR2 SASEGT. The source material was lung tumor tissue. The receptor was isolated from a man between 65 and 85 years old with non-small cell lung cancer. V gene TRBV6-1 combines with J gene TRBJ1-1; D is undetermined. The CDR3, as DNA: TGTGCCTGCAGTGAAGACGCCATTTGGAACACTGAAGCTCTCTTT. Its translation is CACSEDAIWNTEALF.